Reported below is one T cell receptor (beta chain). Primers for the PCR totalled 60 Vbeta and 13 Jbeta. TCRdb's table, derived via immunoSEQ multiplex PCR, lists solely in-frame clones and lacks some. The sample records approximately 170,000 clones, roughly four fifths being singletons. These data are taken from a study of cytomegalovirus exposure and HLA in healthy donors. The germline V gene has CDR1 SNHLY and CDR2 FYNNEI. The CDR3 consists of 16 residues. V shed 3 bases, J shed 4 bases, and the junction held 10 bases outside the gene matches. Material: PBMCs. The chain is built from TRBV2 and TRBJ1-1, with 8 bases aligning to TRBD1. The clonotype comes from a man aged 50 to 59 in good health and CMV-seropositive. DNA of the CDR3: TGTGCCAGCAGTGATCTTCTAGGACAGGGAAGCACTGAAGCTTTCTTT. Translation gives CASSDLLGQGSTEAFF.